Each of the 32 T cell receptor beta chains below was sequenced from the same sample in a study of graft-versus-host responses after intestinal transplantation. Antigens of these TCRs are unknown. Sequencing was performed with immunoSEQ multiplex PCR; in TCRdb, only in-frame clones are kept and a portion is missing. The sample has roughly 34,000 clones, around 94% seen once. The starting material was unstimulated CD4+ T cells sorted from spleen or lymph node cells, obtained before transplant. Receptors originate from a human donor who was the organ donor for an intestinal transplant.

The rearrangement uses TRBV5-1 and TRBJ1-4; the match to TRBD1 covers 9 bases. Trimming at V came to 0 bases and at J to 7 bases, leaving 4 bases not matched to a gene. The CDR3 has 15 amino acids. Germline loops: CDR1 SGHRS, CDR2 YFSETQ. CDR3 coding DNA: TGCGCCAGCAGCTTGGCGGGACAGGGTGCTGAAAAACTGTTTTTT. Translation: CASSLAGQGAEKLFF.

The chain links TRBV7-9 to TRBJ2-1, with D perhaps being TRBD1 or TRBD2 (5 bases each). From germline, CDR1 is SEHNR and CDR2 FQNEAQ (reference sequence). The CDR3 spans 16 residues. The V end was cut by 5 bases, the J end by 0 bases, with 14 bases between. The CDR3 protein is CASSETGLISYNEQFF. The CDR3 DNA is TGTGCCAGCAGCGAGACGGGGCTGATCTCCTACAATGAGCAGTTCTTC.

This sequence joins TRBV4-3 and TRBJ1-4; TRBD1 might be the D (5 bases). V shed 6 bases and J shed 6 bases, with 11 bases lying between them. CDR1 LGHNA and CDR2 YSLEER come from the germline V gene. The CDR3 is 13 amino acids. The CDR3: CASRPAGDEKLFF. The CDR3 coding sequence is TGCGCCAGCAGACCTGCGGGGGATGAAAAACTGTTTTTT.

The J gene is TRBJ1-5, the V gene TRBV19; a weak D match, TRBD1 (5 bases). This CDR3 contains 14 residues. Between the trimmed V and J ends, which lost 5 bases and 2 bases, there was a span of 10 bases. CDR1 and CDR2 (germline): LNHDA, SQIVND (reference sequence). The CDR3 DNA is TGTGCCAGTAGTCCAGGGTATGGCAATCAGCCCCAGCATTTT. It translates to CASSPGYGNQPQHF.

This clone came up once. V usage is TRBV30 and J usage is TRBJ2-1; TRBD2 aligns across 7 bases. Per the germline V gene, CDR1 is GTSNPN and CDR2 is SVGIG (reference sequence). The CDR3 length is 12 residues. J lost 8 bases, V lost 0 bases, and 1 base had no gene match. The CDR3, as DNA: TGTGCCTGGAGTGTACGGGAGGATGAGCAGTTCTTC. Amino acids: CAWSVREDEQFF.

J is TRBJ1-2 and V is TRBV6-1, with 9 bases matching TRBD1. This CDR3 spans 14 amino acids. Per the germline V gene, CDR1 is MNHNS and CDR2 is SASEGT. J gave up 6 bases and V 5 bases, and 7 bases lay outside the gene matches. CDR3 region: CASSQGQGENGYTF. CDR3 nucleotides: TGTGCCAGCAGTCAGGGACAGGGAGAAAATGGCTACACCTTC.

The rearrangement links TRBV5-3 to TRBJ1-5, with D maybe TRBD1 (6 bases). TRBV5-3 is recorded as an ORF, its role being uncertain. V gave up 3 bases and J gave up 1 base, with 11 bases separating them. The length of the CDR3 is 15 residues. Here the CDR3 DNA reads TGTGCCAGAAGCTGGAGGACAGTAAGCAATCAGCCCCAGCATTTT. Amino acids: CARSWRTVSNQPQHF.

The V call is TRBV11-2, the J call TRBJ1-4; 7 bases align to TRBD1. This CDR3 is built from 16 residues. J gave up 0 bases and V 1 base, and 2 bases lay outside the gene matches. The germline V gene encodes CDR1 SGHAT and CDR2 FQNNGV. CDR3 sequence (DNA): TGTGCCAGCAGCTTAGTCACAGGGGCAACTAATGAAAAACTGTTTTTT. The encoded protein is CASSLVTGATNEKLFF.

The count of this clone is one. The rearrangement uses TRBV5-8 and TRBJ1-1, with a tentative D call TRBD1 (5 bases). The V gene lost 2 bases and the J gene lost 0 bases, with 17 bases spanning the gap. Per germline, CDR1 SGHTS and CDR2 YDEGEE. The CDR3 contains 17 residues. The CDR3 bases are TGTGCCAGCAGCTTTCAAAGGGGCGCCGGGGTGAACACTGAAGCTTTCTTT. This translates into CASSFQRGAGVNTEAFF. Based on the CDR3 plus reference TRBV5-8 and TRBJ1-1, the full variable domain is EAGVTQSPTHLIKTRGQQATLRCSPISGHTSVYWYQQALGLGLQFLLWYDEGEERNRGNFPPRFSGRQFPNYSSELNVNALELEDSALYLCASSFQRGAGVNTEAFFGQGTRLTVV.

The genes are TRBV7-2 and TRBJ1-5; 9 positions match TRBD1. CDR3 length: 17 residues. Germline V CDR1 and CDR2: SGHTA, FQGNSA. V lost 1 base, J lost 5 bases, and 9 bases stayed unmatched. The chain's CDR3 is CASSLGPGQGYHQPQHF. The CDR3 DNA follows: TGTGCCAGCAGCTTAGGGCCGGGACAGGGTTATCATCAGCCCCAGCATTTT.

This chain joins TRBV28 and TRBJ2-1, with 9 bases lining up with TRBD1. Per germline, CDR1 MDHEN and CDR2 SYDVKM. The CDR3 length is 14 residues. V lost 7 bases and J lost 10; bases outside the gene matches: 11. The CDR3 DNA reads TGTGCCAGCACCACGGGACAGGGTACGGTAGAGCAGTTCTTC. Encoded protein: CASTTGQGTVEQFF.

This rearrangement joins TRBV7-2 to TRBJ2-7; 7 bases align to TRBD1. The germline gives CDR1 SGHTA, CDR2 FQGNSA. J gave up 2 bases and V 4 bases, and 5 bases lay outside the gene matches. The CDR3 length is 14 residues. DNA of the CDR3: TGTGCCAGCAGCTCACGACAGGGCCCCTACGAGCAGTACTTC. Translated, it gives CASSSRQGPYEQYF.

This clone has a single count. This chain uses TRBV5-1 with TRBJ1-1; D is perhaps TRBD1 (5 bases). Between the trimmed V and J ends, which lost 0 bases and 1 base, there was a span of 13 bases. Germline CDR1 SGHRS, CDR2 YFSETQ. The CDR3 loop spans 16 amino acids. The CDR3 is CASSLAGGVGNTEAFF. The CDR3 DNA follows: TGCGCCAGCAGCTTGGCTGGGGGAGTGGGGAACACTGAAGCTTTCTTT.

The gene calls are TRBV5-1 and TRBJ2-1; D is uncertain. The CDR3 runs 16 residues. Trimming left V 0 bases short and J 2 bases short, with 12 bases between. Germline V gene data show CDR1 as SGHRS and CDR2 as YFSETQ. CDR3 coding DNA: TGCGCCAGCAGCTTGGGAGGCGTCCGTCCCTACAATGAGCAGTTCTTC. It translates to CASSLGGVRPYNEQFF.

The chain carries TRBV7-2 and TRBJ1-4, with TRBD1 matching over 7 bases. From germline, CDR1 is SGHTA and CDR2 FQGNSA. The CDR3 has 14 amino acids. J lost 13 bases, V lost 5 bases, and 13 bases had no gene match. The CDR3 DNA reads as TGTGCCAGCAGCCCCGGGGGCGGTCCAGGGGGACTGTTTTTT. Translated: CASSPGGGPGGLFF.

The chain is built from TRBV9 and TRBJ1-1; D remains ambiguous. CDR1 is SGDLS, CDR2 YYNGEE, per germline. V was pared by 0 bases and J by 3 bases, with 3 bases between. This CDR3 is built from 12 residues. The CDR3: CASSVVDTEAFF. CDR3 DNA: TGTGCCAGCAGCGTAGTGGACACTGAAGCTTTCTTT. Filled out from reference TRBV9 and TRBJ1-1, the complete variable domain reads DSGVTQTPKHLITATGQRVTLRCSPRSGDLSVYWYQQSLDQGLQFLIQYYNGEERAKGNILERFSAQQFPDLHSELNLSSLELGDSALYFCASSVVDTEAFFGQGTRLTVV.

The rearrangement joins TRBV2 to TRBJ2-2; D assignment may be TRBD1 or TRBD2 (5 bases each). Trimming left V 4 bases short and J 0 bases short, with 9 bases between. Germline V CDR1 and CDR2: SNHLY, FYNNEI. This CDR3 comprises 15 residues. CDR3 nucleotides: TGTGCCAGCAGTGCCTCGGGGCCGAACACCGGGGAGCTGTTTTTT. Amino acids: CASSASGPNTGELFF.

The chain recombines TRBV19 with TRBJ2-1; perhaps TRBD2 as D (6 bases). The CDR3 consists of 15 residues. CDR1 is LNHDA and CDR2 is SQIVND in the germline V gene (reference sequence). V lost 2 bases, J lost 9 bases, and 17 bases lay in between. The CDR3 is CASSIRPSIAVEQFF. CDR3 DNA: TGTGCCAGTAGTATAAGACCCTCAATAGCGGTTGAGCAGTTCTTC.

V and J are TRBV6-1 and TRBJ1-3; D not resolved. CDR1 and CDR2 (germline): MNHNS, SASEGT. The CDR3 length is 15 residues. V dropped 2 bases and J dropped 0 bases, with 8 bases sitting between them. CDR3 residues: CASSENRPSGNTIYF. Here the CDR3 DNA reads TGTGCCAGCAGTGAAAACAGACCCTCTGGAAACACCATATATTTT.

DNA for the CDR3: TGTGCCAGCGGACAGGACTATGGCTACACCTTC. Protein: CASGQDYGYTF. The rearrangement links TRBV2 to TRBJ1-2; 7 positions match TRBD1. The CDR3 has 11 amino acids. With V trimmed by 8 bases and J by 3 bases, 0 bases remained unmatched. In germline, CDR1 is SNHLY, CDR2 FYNNEI.

J is TRBJ2-7 and V is TRBV27; the D is unclear. The CDR3 covers 11 residues. V dropped 4 bases and J dropped 4 bases, with 5 bases sitting between them. CDR1 is MNHEY, CDR2 SMNVEV, per germline (reference sequence). The CDR3 loop reads CASSSQYEQYF. The CDR3 DNA sequence: TGTGCCAGCAGTTCCCAGTACGAGCAGTACTTC.

The V and J genes are TRBV7-8 and TRBJ1-6; tentative D call: TRBD1 (6 bases). The V end lost 2 bases, the J end lost 4 bases, and 6 bases lay between the germline ends. Germline V gene sequence: CDR1 SGHVS, CDR2 FQNEAQ. CDR3 length: 14 residues. For the CDR3, the DNA is TGTGCCAGCAGCTTACAGGGGTATAATTCACCCCTCCACTTT. Protein: CASSLQGYNSPLHF.

The chain recombines TRBV5-1 with TRBJ1-3, with D possibly matching TRBD1 (6 bases). CDR1 SGHRS and CDR2 YFSETQ come from the germline V gene. The CDR3 loop spans 16 amino acids. Trimming took off 4 bases at V and 0 bases at J, with 14 bases between the two ends. The CDR3 bases are TGCGCCAGCAGCCGACGGGGGGCTTTCTCTGGAAACACCATATATTTT. Its protein is CASSRRGAFSGNTIYF.

The V call is TRBV28, the J call TRBJ2-5, with 7 bases matching TRBD2. This CDR3 spans 14 amino acids. Germline values: CDR1 MDHEN, CDR2 SYDVKM. V lost 2 bases to trimming and J lost 5 bases; unmatched junction nucleotides: 5. The CDR3 coding sequence is TGTGCCAGCAGTTTAACGGGAGGTGGGGAGACCCAGTACTTC. Translated: CASSLTGGGETQYF.

This sequence joins TRBV5-6 and TRBJ2-5; D possibly corresponds to TRBD2 (6 bases). V lost 4 bases to trimming and J lost 4 bases, with 11 bases between them. Germline V gene data show CDR1 as SGHDT and CDR2 as YYEEEE. The CDR3 consists of 13 residues. CDR3 loop: CASSPRGRETQYF. The CDR3 bases are TGTGCCAGCAGCCCGCGGGGAAGAGAGACCCAGTACTTC.

The chain carries TRBV7-9 and TRBJ2-7; D possibly corresponds to TRBD2 (5 bases). V dropped 5 bases and J dropped 2 bases, with 16 bases sitting between them. Germline V gene lookup returns CDR1 SEHNR and CDR2 FQNEAQ (reference sequence). The CDR3 contains 15 residues. The CDR3 here is CASSDRGVGAYEQYF. The CDR3 DNA follows: TGTGCCAGCAGCGACCGTGGCGTGGGAGCCTACGAGCAGTACTTC.

The chain carries TRBV6-5 and TRBJ2-5; D gene uncertain. Per the germline V gene, CDR1 is MNHEY and CDR2 is SVGAGI. V lost 0 bases and J 2 bases, leaving 7 bases between the germline ends. The CDR3 is 14 amino acids. The CDR3 DNA reads TGTGCCAGCAGTTACTCGATCCTTCAAGAGACCCAGTACTTC. It is translated as CASSYSILQETQYF.

The chain is built from TRBV5-4 and TRBJ1-1, with unresolved D. Trimming removed 0 bases at V and 0 bases at J, with 9 bases between. CDR1 and CDR2 (germline): SGHNT, YYREEE (reference sequence). The CDR3 length is 15 residues. CDR3 in DNA: TGTGCCAGCAGCTTGGCCGCCAGCCTGAACACTGAAGCTTTCTTT. It codes for CASSLAASLNTEAFF.

The chain recombines TRBV4-3 with TRBJ1-6; D may be TRBD1 (6 bases). Trimming removed 1 base at V and 8 bases at J, with 9 bases between. Germline CDR1 reads LGHNA; CDR2 reads YSLEER. The length of the CDR3 is 14 residues. CDR3 coding DNA: TGCGCCAGCAGCCAAGTGGCAGGGGATTCACCCCTCCACTTT. Amino acids: CASSQVAGDSPLHF.

V is TRBV4-3 and J is TRBJ2-3, with TRBD2 identical over 8 bases. The CDR3 runs to 20 residues. The ends lost 0 bases at V and 0 bases at J; junction bases unmatched: 14. Germline V gene sequence: CDR1 LGHNA, CDR2 YSLEER. Here the CDR3 DNA reads TGCGCCAGCAGCCAAGATCGGGGAGCAGCGGGGGTATCTAGCACAGATACGCAGTATTTT. As protein: CASSQDRGAAGVSSTDTQYF.

The rearrangement joins TRBV30 to TRBJ2-6; D perhaps matches TRBD2 (6 bases). The CDR3 loop spans 19 amino acids. V was pared by 5 bases and J by 0 bases, with 23 bases between. Germline V gene lookup returns CDR1 GTSNPN and CDR2 SVGIG (reference sequence). For the CDR3, the DNA is TGTGCCTGGGCCTCCTACCCCGGCGGGATCCACTCTGGGGCCAACGTCCTGACTTTC. Protein: CAWASYPGGIHSGANVLTF. Combining the CDR3 with reference TRBV30 and TRBJ2-6 gives the whole variable domain SQTIHQWPATLVQPVGSPLSLECTVEGTSNPNLYWYRQAAGRGLQLLFYSVGIGQISSEVPQNLSASRPQDRQFILSSKKLLLSDSGFYLCAWASYPGGIHSGANVLTFGAGSRLTVL.

The chain employs TRBV27 and TRBJ1-2; D gene ambiguous. The length of the CDR3 is 14 residues. V was clipped by 3 bases and J by 3 bases, with 11 bases between them. Germline V gene sequence: CDR1 MNHEY, CDR2 SMNVEV (reference sequence). CDR3 in DNA: TGTGCCAGCAGTTTTATCGGACGGGACTATGGCTACACCTTC. Protein sequence: CASSFIGRDYGYTF.